The entry that follows covers one T cell receptor (beta chain) sequence. This sample is drawn from a study of blood T cell repertoires in COVID-19. Turning to the study itself: Samples of COVID-19 (acute and convalescent) were obtained from the United States, Italy and Spain.

This CDR3 spans 14 amino acids. After removal of 6 bases from V and 2 bases from J, the junction contained 7 bases not matched to a gene. Germline V lookup: CDR1 MNHEY, CDR2 SVGEGT. The protocol was immunoSEQ multiplex PCR, while the TCRdb copy is restricted to in-frame clones and leaves out a portion. Of some 220,000 clones listed, roughly 85% were seen once; the top ten hold more than 2%. The sequenced sample consisted of peripheral blood. The origin of this receptor is a woman aged 70 to 79 with COVID-19, enrolled during active disease. The gene calls are TRBV6-2 or TRBV6-3 and TRBJ2-7, with 7 bases lining up with TRBD1. CDR3 region: CASSLRTGAYEQYF. Written as DNA, the CDR3 is TGTGCCAGCAGCCTTCGGACAGGAGCCTACGAGCAGTACTTC.